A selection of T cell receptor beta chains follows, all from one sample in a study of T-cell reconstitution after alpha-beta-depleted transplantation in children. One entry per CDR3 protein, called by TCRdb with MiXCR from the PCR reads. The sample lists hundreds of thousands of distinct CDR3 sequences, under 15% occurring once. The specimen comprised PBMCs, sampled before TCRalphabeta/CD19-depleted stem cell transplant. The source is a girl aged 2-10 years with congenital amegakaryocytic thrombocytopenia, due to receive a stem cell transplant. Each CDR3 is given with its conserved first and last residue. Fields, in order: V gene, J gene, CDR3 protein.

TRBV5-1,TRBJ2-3,CASSLGPLRNGLTDTDTQYF
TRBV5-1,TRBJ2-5,CASNFGTSGIVETQYF
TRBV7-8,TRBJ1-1,CASSLAKEAFF
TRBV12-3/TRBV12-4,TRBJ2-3,CASSFFLAGTDTQYF
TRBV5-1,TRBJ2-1,CASMLPSGAYNEQFF
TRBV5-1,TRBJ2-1,CASSSLGTSGGNEQFF
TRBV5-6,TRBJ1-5,CASSPGPTGTGGNQPQHF
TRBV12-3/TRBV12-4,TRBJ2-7,CASRDWRHYEQYF
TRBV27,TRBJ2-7,CASISEGNEQYF
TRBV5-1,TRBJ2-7,CASSLEEGTYEQYF
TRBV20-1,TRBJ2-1,CSAREVAGVSNEQFF
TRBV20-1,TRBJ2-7,CSARDRGAGPYEQYF
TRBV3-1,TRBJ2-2,CASSPIWDTGELFF
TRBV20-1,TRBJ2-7,CSARWQGRYEQYF
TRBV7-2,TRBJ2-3,CASSYLAGADTQYF
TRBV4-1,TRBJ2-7,CASSQDPRMQYF
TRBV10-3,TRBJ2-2,CAISESWTANTGELFF
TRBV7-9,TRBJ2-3,CASSLDVDTQYF
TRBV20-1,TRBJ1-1,CSAGRVAEAFF
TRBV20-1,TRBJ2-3,CSATRQGRTDTQYF
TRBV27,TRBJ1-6,CASSLGPTPSSPLHF
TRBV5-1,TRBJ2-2,CASSLDSTRTGELFF
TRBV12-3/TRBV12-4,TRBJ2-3,CASSLPKLELSGDTDTQYF
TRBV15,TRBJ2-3,CATSNYTPTDTQYF
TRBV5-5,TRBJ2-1,CASSGQNYNEQFF
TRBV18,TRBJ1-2,CASSPPGGIYGYTF
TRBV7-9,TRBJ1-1,CASSTTGDTEAFF
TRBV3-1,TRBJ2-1,CASSRSGGQFF
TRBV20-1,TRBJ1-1,CSARGFTGVVPWLTEAFF
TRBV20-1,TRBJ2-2,CSARVGLAGGLANTGELFF
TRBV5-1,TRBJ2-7,CASSLEPSGRGEQYF
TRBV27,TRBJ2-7,CASSPVPPYEQYF
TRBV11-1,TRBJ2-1,CASSEPGLAGVRGYEQFF
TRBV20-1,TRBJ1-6,CSARTGGANSPLHF
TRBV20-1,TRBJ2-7,CSATNTGTGTNEQYF
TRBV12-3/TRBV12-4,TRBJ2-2,CASSFQGMNTGELFF
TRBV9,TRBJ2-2,CASSVSTSGIGSAGELFF
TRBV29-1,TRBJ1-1,CSVDTGRGTEAFF
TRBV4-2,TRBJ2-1,CASSQQAWSGRRIEQFF
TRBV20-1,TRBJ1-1,CSARTGMNTEAFF
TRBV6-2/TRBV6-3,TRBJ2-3,CASSYLVFPDTQYF
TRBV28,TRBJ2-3,CASSVTSPDTQYF
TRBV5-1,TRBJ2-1,CASIGRHEQFF
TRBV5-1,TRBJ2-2,CASSFVGAVGGELFF
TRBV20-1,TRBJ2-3,CSASRPSGRAPPGGTQYF
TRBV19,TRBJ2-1,CASSQRREQFF
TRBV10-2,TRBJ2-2,CALRRADTGELFF
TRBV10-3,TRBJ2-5,CAISEIQGGETQYF
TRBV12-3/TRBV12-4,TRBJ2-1,CASGGTSSYNEQFF
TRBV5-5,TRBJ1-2,CASSWRTAGQGLGYTF
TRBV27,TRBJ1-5,CASREDSNQPQHF
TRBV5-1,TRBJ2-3,CASSLEISGEDTQYF
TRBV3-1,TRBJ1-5,CASSSQGGNQPQHF